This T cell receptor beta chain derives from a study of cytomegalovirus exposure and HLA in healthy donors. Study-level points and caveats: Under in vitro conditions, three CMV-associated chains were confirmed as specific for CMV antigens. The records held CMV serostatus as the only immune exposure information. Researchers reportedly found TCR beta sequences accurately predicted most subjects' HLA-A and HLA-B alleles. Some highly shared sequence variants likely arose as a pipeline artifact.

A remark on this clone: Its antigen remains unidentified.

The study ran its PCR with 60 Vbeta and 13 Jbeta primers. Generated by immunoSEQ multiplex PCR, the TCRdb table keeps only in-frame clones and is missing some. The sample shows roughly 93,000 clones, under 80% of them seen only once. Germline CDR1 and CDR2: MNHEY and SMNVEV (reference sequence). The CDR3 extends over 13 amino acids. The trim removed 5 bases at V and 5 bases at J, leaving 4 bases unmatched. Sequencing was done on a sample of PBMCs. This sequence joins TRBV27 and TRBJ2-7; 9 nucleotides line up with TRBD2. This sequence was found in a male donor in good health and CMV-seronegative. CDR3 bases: TGTGCCAGCAGTAGCGGGAGGATCCACGAGCAGTACTTC. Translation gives CASSSGRIHEQYF.